This T cell receptor (beta chain) was profiled in a study of a mutant IDH1 vaccine in newly diagnosed glioma. From germline, CDR1 is MGHRA and CDR2 YSYEKL. The CDR3 runs to 15 residues. Trimming pared 0 bases from V and 6 bases from J, leaving 12 bases between. Sequenced by immunoSEQ multiplex PCR; TCRdb stores in-frame clones only, minus some. The sample holds approximately 110,000 clones, around 90% seen once. Comment on this clone: Its antigen is unidentified.

Time point in this sample: week 11, during vaccination. Vaccination used 300 ug of mutant IDH1 20-mer peptide per dose, with topical imiquimod. The sequence came from a woman aged 45-65 years with glioma. Sequenced here: PBMCs, sampled from a glioma patient whose treatment included an IDH1 peptide vaccine. This chain joins TRBV4-1 and TRBJ1-5; TRBD1 is a possible D gene (6 bases). CDR3 DNA: TGCGCCAGCAGCCAAGAGGTACAGGGATTTCAGCCCCAGCATTTT. The encoded protein is CASSQEVQGFQPQHF.